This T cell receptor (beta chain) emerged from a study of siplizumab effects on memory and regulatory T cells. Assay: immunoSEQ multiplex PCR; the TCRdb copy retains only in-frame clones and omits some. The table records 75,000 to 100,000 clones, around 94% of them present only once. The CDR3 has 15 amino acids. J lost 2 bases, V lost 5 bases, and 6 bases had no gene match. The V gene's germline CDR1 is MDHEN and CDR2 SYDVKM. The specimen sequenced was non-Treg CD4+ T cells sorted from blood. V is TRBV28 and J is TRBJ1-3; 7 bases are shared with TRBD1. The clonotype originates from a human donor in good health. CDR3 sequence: CASSRSGGTGNTIYF. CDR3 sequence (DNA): TGTGCCAGCAGTCGATCAGGGGGTACTGGAAACACCATATATTTT.